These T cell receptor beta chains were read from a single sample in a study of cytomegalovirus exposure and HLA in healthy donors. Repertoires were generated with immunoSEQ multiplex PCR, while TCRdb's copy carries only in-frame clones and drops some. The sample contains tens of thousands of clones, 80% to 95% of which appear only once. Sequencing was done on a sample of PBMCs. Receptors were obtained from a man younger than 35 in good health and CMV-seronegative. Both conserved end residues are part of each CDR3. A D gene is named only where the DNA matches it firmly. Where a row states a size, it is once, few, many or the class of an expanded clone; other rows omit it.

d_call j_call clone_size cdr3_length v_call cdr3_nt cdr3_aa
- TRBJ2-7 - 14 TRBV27 TGTGCCAGCAGTCCTCAAGCGGGTTTCTACGAGCAGTACTTC CASSPQAGFYEQYF
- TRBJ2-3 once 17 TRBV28 TGTGCCAGCAGCCGGGCAGGGCTACCCCTGGGGTCAGATACGCAGTATTTT CASSRAGLPLGSDTQYF
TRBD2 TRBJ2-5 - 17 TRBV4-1 TGCGCCAGCAGCCAGGGGACTAGCGGGAGTATCGGAGAGACCCAGTACTTC CASSQGTSGSIGETQYF
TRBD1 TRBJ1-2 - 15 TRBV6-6 TGTGCCAGCAGTTACTCCTGGGACAGACTCTATGGCTACACCTTC CASSYSWDRLYGYTF
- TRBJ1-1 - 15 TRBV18 TGTGCCAGCTCACTAGTGACAGGACAGAACACTGAAGCTTTCTTT CASSLVTGQNTEAFF
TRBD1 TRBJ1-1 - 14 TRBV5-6 TGTGCCAGCAGCCCAATACGGGGGACAGTTGGGGCTTTCTTT CASSPIRGTVGAFF
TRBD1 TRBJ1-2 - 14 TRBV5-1 TGCGCCAGCAGCTTAGCCGGGACAGGGGCTGGCTACACCTTC CASSLAGTGAGYTF
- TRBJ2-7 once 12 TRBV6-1 TGTGCCAGCAGGCTCCTAGGGGCCGAGCAGTACTTC CASRLLGAEQYF
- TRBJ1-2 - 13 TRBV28 TGTGCCAGCAGTGAAACCGGGGTCTATGGCTACACCTTC CASSETGVYGYTF
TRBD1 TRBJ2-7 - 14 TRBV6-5 TGTGCCAGCAGCCCGGACAGGGGAAGCTACGAGCAGTACTTC CASSPDRGSYEQYF
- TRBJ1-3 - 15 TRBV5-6 TGTGCCAGCAGCTGCATGACAGAAACTGGAAACACCATATATTTT CASSCMTETGNTIYF
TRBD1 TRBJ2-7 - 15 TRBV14 TGTGCCAGCAGCCACGGCCGGGACAGAACCTACGAGCAGTACTTC CASSHGRDRTYEQYF
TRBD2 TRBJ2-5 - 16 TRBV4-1 TGCGCCAGCAGCCCGGGCGGGGCGGGAGGCCAAGAGACCCAGTACTTC CASSPGGAGGQETQYF
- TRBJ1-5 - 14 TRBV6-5 TGTGCCAGCAGTTACCGCGCTAGCAATCAGCCCCAGCATTTT CASSYRASNQPQHF
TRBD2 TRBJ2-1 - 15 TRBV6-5 TGTGCCAGCAGTTACGAGGGAGGGGCCCACAATGAGCAGTTCTTC CASSYEGGAHNEQFF
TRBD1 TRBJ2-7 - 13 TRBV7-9 TGTGCCAGCACCCTGACAGGGTCCCACGAGCAGTACTTC CASTLTGSHEQYF
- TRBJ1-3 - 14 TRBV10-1 TGCGCCAGCAGTGGAGCGGGAACTGGAAACACCATATATTTT CASSGAGTGNTIYF